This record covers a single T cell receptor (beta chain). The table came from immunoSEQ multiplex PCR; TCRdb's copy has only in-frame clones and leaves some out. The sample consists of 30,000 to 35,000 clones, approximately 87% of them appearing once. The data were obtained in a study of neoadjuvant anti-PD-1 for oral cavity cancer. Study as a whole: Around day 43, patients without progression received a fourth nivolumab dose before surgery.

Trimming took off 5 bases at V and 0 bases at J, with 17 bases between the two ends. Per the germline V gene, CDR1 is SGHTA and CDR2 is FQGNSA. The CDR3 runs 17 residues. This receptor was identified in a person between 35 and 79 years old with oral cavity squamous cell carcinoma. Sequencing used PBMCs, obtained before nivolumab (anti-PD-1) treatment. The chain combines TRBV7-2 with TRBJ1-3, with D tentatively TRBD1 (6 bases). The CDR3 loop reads CASSLRRGDHSGNTIYF. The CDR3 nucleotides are TGTGCCAGCAGCCTGCGCAGGGGAGACCACTCTGGAAACACCATATATTTT.